This passage covers 6 T cell receptor beta chains from one sample sequenced in a study of CD8 T cells in ankylosing spondylitis. General study results and limits: Characteristic of ankylosing spondylitis blood, it appeared, was a TCR beta motif comprising several highly homologous variants.

These receptors have no known antigen. TCRdb fed the 5' RACE reads into MiXCR, producing one record per CDR3 protein. The table records 350,000 or so distinct CDR3 sequences, less than 9.5% of them present only once. Sequenced: blood, either unsorted or a sorted T cell fraction (not recorded which). These receptors all come from a male donor with ankylosing spondylitis.

This clonotype was detected many times. The chain links TRBV5-1 to TRBJ2-4, with TRBD1 matching over 8 bases. CDR1 and CDR2 (germline): SGHRS, YFSETQ. J was trimmed by 2 bases and V by 4 bases; bases with no gene match: 8. The CDR3 has 16 residues. The CDR3 loop is CASSPDRGLTKNIQYF. CDR3 coding DNA: TGCGCCAGCAGCCCCGACAGGGGTTTGACCAAAAACATTCAGTACTTC.

This clonotype occurred a few times. This chain joins TRBV13 and TRBJ1-1, with TRBD1 matching over 11 bases. Germline V lookup: CDR1 PRHDT, CDR2 FYEKMQ (reference sequence). CDR3 length equals 16 residues. J lost 5 bases, V lost 5 bases, and 10 bases had no gene match. The CDR3: CASSPGQGALRTEAFF. For the CDR3, the DNA is TGTGCCAGCAGCCCCGGACAGGGGGCGTTGAGGACTGAAGCTTTCTTT. The full variable domain, rest sourced from reference TRBV13 and TRBJ1-1, is AAGVIQSPRHLIKEKRETATLKCYPIPRHDTVYWYQQGPGQDPQFLISFYEKMQSDKGSIPDRFSAQQFSDYHSELNMSSLELGDSALYFCASSPGQGALRTEAFFGQGTRLTVV.

This clonotype was seen more than once but under ten times. The rearrangement links TRBV6-2 or TRBV6-3 to TRBJ2-2, with D perhaps matching TRBD2 (6 bases). Germline lookup yields CDR1 MNHEY and CDR2 SVGEGT. V was cut by 2 bases and J by 1 base, with 11 bases left in between. The CDR3 sequence is 16 residues long. Here the CDR3 reads CASSYGAGQNTGELFF. Here the CDR3 DNA reads TGTGCCAGCAGTTACGGGGCGGGGCAGAACACCGGGGAGCTGTTTTTT.

This clonotype occurred many times. The chain carries TRBV29-1 and TRBJ2-1; D is uncertain. This CDR3 contains 13 residues. Trimming pared 4 bases from V and 3 bases from J, leaving 10 bases between. The germline CDR1 and CDR2 sequences are SQVTM and ANQGSEA. CDR3 residues: CSVVWNIYNEQFF. The CDR3 region has the DNA TGCAGCGTTGTTTGGAATATCTACAATGAGCAGTTCTTC.

At least ten counts were recorded for this clonotype. The chain recombines TRBV15 with TRBJ2-1; 9 bases map to TRBD1. This CDR3 comprises 14 residues. The germline gives CDR1 LNHNV, CDR2 YYDKDF (reference sequence). J gave up 6 bases and V 3 bases, and 3 bases lay outside the gene matches. The CDR3 nucleotides are TGTGCCACCAGCAGGTGGGGACAGGGCAATGAGCAGTTCTTC. Amino acid sequence: CATSRWGQGNEQFF.

The V and J genes are TRBV12-3 or TRBV12-4 and TRBJ2-3, with D maybe TRBD2 (7 bases). The CDR3 consists of 13 residues. Trimming cost V 4 bases and J 13 bases, with 18 bases left between them. The CDR3 sequence: CASSSMGGHPEYF. The CDR3 DNA reads as TGTGCCAGCAGTTCAATGGGGGGGCACCCGGAGTATTTT.